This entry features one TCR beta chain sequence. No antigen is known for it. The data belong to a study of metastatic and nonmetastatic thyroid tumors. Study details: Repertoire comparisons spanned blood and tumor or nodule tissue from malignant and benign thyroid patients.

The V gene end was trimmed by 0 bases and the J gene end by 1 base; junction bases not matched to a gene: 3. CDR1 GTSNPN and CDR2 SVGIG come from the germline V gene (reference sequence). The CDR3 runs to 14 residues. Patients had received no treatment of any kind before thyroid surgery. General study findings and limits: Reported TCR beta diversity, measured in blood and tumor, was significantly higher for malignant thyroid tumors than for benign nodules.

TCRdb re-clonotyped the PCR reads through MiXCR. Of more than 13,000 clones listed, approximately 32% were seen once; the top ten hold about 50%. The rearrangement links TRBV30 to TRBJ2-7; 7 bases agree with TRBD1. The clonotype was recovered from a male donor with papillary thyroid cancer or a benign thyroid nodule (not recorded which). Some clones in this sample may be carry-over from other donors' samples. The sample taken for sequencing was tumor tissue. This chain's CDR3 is CAWSVGDSSYEQYF. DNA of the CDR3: TGTGCCTGGAGTGTGGGGGACAGTTCCTACGAGCAGTACTTC.